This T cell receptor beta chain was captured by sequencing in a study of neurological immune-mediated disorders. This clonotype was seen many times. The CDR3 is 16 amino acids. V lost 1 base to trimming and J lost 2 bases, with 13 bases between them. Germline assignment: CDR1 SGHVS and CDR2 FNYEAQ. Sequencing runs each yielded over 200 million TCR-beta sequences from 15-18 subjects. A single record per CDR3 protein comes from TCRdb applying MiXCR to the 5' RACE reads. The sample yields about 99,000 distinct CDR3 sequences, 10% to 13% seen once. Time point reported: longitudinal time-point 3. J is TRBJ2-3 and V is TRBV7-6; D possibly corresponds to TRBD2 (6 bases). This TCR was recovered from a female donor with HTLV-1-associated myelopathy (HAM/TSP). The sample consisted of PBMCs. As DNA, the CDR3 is TGTGCCAGCAGCTTAGGTGGCGGGGCCCCCACAGATACGCAGTATTTT. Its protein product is CASSLGGGAPTDTQYF.